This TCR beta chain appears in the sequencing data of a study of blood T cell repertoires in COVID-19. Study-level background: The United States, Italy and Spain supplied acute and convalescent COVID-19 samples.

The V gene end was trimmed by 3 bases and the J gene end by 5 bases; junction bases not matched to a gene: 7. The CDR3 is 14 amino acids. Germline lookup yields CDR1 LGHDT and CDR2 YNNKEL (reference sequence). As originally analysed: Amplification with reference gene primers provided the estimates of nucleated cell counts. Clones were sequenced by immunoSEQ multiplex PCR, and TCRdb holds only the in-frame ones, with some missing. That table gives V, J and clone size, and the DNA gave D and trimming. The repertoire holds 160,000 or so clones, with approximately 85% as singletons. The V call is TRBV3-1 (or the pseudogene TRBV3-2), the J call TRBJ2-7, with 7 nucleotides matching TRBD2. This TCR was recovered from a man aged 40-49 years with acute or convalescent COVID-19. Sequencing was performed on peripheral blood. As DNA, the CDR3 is TGTGCCAGCAGCCATTCCGGACTAGTCCACGAGCAGTACTTC. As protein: CASSHSGLVHEQYF.